The present T cell receptor (beta chain) was sequenced within a study of cytomegalovirus exposure and HLA in healthy donors. Study-wide findings and caveats: In vitro data verified a few CMV-associated chains as specific for CMV antigens.

Here immunoSEQ multiplex PCR was the method, and the copy in TCRdb shows in-frame clones only, minus some. The table shows some 170,000 clones, with just under 85% occurring only once. Germline V CDR1 and CDR2: SGDLS, YYNGEE. The V and J ends lost 5 bases and 12 bases, in that order; junction bases with no gene match: 12. The CDR3 runs 15 residues. Concerning this clone: What it binds is unknown.

Sequencing was performed on PBMCs. This clonotype originated in a man aged 25 to 40 in good health and CMV-seropositive. The chain joins TRBV9 to TRBJ2-1; 12 bases are a match to TRBD2. The CDR3 DNA follows: TGTGCCAGCAGTGTGACTAGCGGGGGACCGAGGGGGCAGTTCTTC. Its translation is CASSVTSGGPRGQFF.